Given below is one T cell receptor beta chain in context. The protocol was immunoSEQ multiplex PCR, while the TCRdb copy is restricted to in-frame clones and leaves out a portion. Of tens of thousands of clones listed, roughly nine tenths are singletons. Documented time point: blood 4 weeks post-SBRT, at nephrectomy. Noted treatment: 15 Gy SBRT to primary tumor, nephrectomy 4 weeks later. This entry comes from a study of radiation and T cells in renal cell carcinoma. This CDR3 comprises 16 residues. V shed 5 bases and J shed 8 bases, with 24 bases lying between them. Germline values: CDR1 SEHNR, CDR2 FQNEAQ (reference sequence).

This chain uses TRBV7-9 with TRBJ1-2, with D possibly matching TRBD1 (6 bases). The sequencing used blood, collected from a patient whose treatment included radiotherapy and nephrectomy. This TCR derives from a woman in her 70s with renal cell carcinoma. The CDR3 nucleotides read TGTGCCAGCAGCCAATTCTTAAAAGGACAGTCTAAGGGCTACACCTTC. Translating it yields CASSQFLKGQSKGYTF.